One T cell receptor beta chain is described in this entry. The cohort comprised adults aged about 18 to 100 years residing in around 25 US areas. The CDR3 length is 14 residues. The ends were cut back, 8 bases at V and 0 bases at J, with 13 bases in the middle. Per germline, CDR1 ENHRY and CDR2 SYGVKD. This sample is drawn from a study of blood T cell repertoires in COVID-19. For the study at large: Acute and convalescent COVID-19 specimens originated in the United States, Italy and Spain. PBMCs, B-cell-depleted T cells, or T cells were the source of the cDNA or gDNA that made up the material.

Original methodology: Scientists estimated how many nucleated cells there were by amplifying reference gene primers. Repertoires were generated with immunoSEQ multiplex PCR, while TCRdb's copy carries only in-frame clones and drops some. V and J calls and clone size are those listed in that table; D and trimming were worked out from the DNA. Of about 330,000 clones in the sample, 80% to 90% were seen once. The chain couples TRBV10-3 to TRBJ1-1; tentative D call: TRBD1 (6 bases). The source of this sequence is a woman aged 18-29 years who had recovered from COVID-19. The sequencing input was PBMCs or T cells enriched from blood (not recorded which). For the CDR3, the DNA is TGTGCCATCGGCCCGGGACACCTGAACACTGAAGCTTTCTTT. It encodes CAIGPGHLNTEAFF.